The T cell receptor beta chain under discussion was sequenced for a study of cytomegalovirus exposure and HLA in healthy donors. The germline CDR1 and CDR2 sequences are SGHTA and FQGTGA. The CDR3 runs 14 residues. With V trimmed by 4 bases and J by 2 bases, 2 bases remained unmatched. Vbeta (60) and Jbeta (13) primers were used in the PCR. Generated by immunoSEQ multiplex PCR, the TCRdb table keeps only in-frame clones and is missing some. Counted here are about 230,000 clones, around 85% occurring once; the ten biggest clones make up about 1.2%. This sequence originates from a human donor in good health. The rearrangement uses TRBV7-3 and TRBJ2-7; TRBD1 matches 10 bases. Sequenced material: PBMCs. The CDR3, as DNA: TGTGCCAGCAGCTGGGACAGGGGCCCCTACGAGCAGTACTTC. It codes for CASSWDRGPYEQYF.